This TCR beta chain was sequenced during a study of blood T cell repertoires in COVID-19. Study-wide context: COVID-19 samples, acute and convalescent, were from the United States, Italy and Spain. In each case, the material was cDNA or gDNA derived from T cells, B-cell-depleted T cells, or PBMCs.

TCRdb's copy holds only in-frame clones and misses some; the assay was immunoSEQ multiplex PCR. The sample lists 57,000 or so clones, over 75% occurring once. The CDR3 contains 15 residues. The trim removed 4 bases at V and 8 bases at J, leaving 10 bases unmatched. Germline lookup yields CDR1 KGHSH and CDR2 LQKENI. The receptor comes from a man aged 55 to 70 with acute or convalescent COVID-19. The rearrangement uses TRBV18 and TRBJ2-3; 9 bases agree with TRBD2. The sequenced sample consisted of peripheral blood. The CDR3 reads CASSLTLAGAVTQYF. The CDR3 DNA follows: TGTGCCAGCTCACTTACTTTAGCGGGAGCGGTTACGCAGTATTTT.